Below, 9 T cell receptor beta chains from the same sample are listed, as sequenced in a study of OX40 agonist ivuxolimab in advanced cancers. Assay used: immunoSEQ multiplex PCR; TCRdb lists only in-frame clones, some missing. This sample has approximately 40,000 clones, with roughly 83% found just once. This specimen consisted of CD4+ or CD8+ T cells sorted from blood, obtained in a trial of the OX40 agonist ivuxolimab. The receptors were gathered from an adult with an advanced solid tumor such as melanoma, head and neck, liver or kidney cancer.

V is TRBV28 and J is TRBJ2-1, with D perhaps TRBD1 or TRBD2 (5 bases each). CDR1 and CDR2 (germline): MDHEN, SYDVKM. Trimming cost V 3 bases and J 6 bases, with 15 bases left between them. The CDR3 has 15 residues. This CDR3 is CASSLGRLGSNEQFF. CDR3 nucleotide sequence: TGTGCCAGCAGTTTGGGACGGTTGGGGTCCAATGAGCAGTTCTTC.

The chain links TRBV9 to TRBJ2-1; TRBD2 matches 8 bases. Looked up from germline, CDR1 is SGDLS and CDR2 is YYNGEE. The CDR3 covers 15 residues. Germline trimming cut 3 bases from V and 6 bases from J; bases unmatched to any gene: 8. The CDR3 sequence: CASSAGGAFSNEQFF. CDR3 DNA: TGTGCCAGCAGCGCCGGGGGGGCTTTTTCCAATGAGCAGTTCTTC.

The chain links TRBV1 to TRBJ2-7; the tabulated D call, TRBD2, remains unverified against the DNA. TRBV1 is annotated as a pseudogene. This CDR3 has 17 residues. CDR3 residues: CTSSHTRETDSSYEQYF. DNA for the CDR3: TGCACCAGCAGCCATACGAGGGAGACGGACTCCTCCTACGAGCAGTACTTC.

The CDR3 is CASTEKGASGNTIYF. The CDR3 coding sequence is TGCGCCAGCACCGAGAAGGGGGCATCTGGAAACACCATATATTTT. This sequence joins TRBV10-2 and TRBJ1-3; 7 bases align to TRBD1. V was clipped by 7 bases and J by 1 base; unmatched bases: 7. Germline V gene data show CDR1 as WSHSY and CDR2 as SAAADI. This CDR3 is 15 amino acids long.

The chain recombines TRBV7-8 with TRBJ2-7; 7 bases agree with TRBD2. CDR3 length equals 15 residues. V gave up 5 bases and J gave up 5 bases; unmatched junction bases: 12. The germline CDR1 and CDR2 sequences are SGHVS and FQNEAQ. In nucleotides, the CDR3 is TGTGCCAGCAGCCCTGTGGGCGGGAGAGTCGACGAGCAGTACTTC. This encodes CASSPVGGRVDEQYF.

Here the CDR3 reads CASSVAGAGSFYNEQFF. The CDR3 bases are TGTGCCAGCAGCGTAGCGGGGGCAGGGAGTTTTTACAATGAGCAGTTCTTC. The chain couples TRBV9 to TRBJ2-1, with D perhaps being TRBD1 or TRBD2 (6 bases each). CDR3 length: 17 residues. Germline V CDR1 and CDR2: SGDLS, YYNGEE. Trimming stripped 0 bases from V and 4 bases from J, with 17 bases between.

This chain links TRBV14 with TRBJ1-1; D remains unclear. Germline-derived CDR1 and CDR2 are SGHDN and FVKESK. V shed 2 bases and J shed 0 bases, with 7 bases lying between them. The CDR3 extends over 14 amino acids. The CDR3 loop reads CASSQHRVNTEAFF. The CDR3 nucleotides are TGTGCCAGCAGCCAACATAGGGTGAACACTGAAGCTTTCTTT. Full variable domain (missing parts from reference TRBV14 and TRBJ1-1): EAGVTQFPSHSVIEKGQTVTLRCDPISGHDNLYWYRRVMGKEIKFLLHFVKESKQDESGMPNNRFLAERTGGTYSTLKVQPAELEDSGVYFCASSQHRVNTEAFFGQGTRLTVV.

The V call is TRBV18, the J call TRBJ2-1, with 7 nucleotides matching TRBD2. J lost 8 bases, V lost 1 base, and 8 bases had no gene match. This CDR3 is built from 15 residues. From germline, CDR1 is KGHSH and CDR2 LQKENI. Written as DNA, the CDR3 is TGTGCCAGCTCACCACTCCCCCCGGGGAGGGATGAGCAGTTCTTC. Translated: CASSPLPPGRDEQFF. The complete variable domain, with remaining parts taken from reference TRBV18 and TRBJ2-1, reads NAGVMQNPRHLVRRRGQEARLRCSPMKGHSHVYWYRQLPEEGLKFMVYLQKENIIDESGMPKERFSAEFPKEGPSILRIQQVVRGDSAAYFCASSPLPPGRDEQFFGPGTRLTVL.

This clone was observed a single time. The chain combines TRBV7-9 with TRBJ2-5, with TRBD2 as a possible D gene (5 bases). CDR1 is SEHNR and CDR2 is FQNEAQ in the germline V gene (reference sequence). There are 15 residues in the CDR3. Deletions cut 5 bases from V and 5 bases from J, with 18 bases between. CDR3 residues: CASSPGEPWEETQYF. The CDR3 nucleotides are TGTGCCAGCAGCCCCGGGGAGCCGTGGGAGGAGACCCAGTACTTC.